The TCR beta chain under discussion was sequenced for a study of T cells after yellow fever vaccination. At the level of the study: The SMART-Seq v4 Ultra Low Input method served to prepare the low-cell-number fractions.

MiXCR, applied by TCRdb to the 5' RACE reads, yields one record per CDR3 protein. The data show nearly 550,000 distinct CDR3 sequences, approximately 21% seen once. Germline V gene lookup returns CDR1 MNHEY and CDR2 SMNVEV (reference sequence). The CDR3 covers 14 residues. V shed 6 bases and J 2 bases; nucleotides not matched to a gene: 5. This clonotype turned up a few times. Antigen: not known. Study-wide findings and caveats: A large majority of primary-vaccination clones showed up again after the booster (around 96% CD4, 75% to 90% CD8). Overlap between CD4 and CD8 compartments was detected for a small share of clonotypes.

The TCR comes from a man in his thirties or forties who received the YFV17D yellow fever vaccine. This chain joins TRBV27 and TRBJ2-3, with 7 bases aligning to TRBD2. This sample comprised PBMCs, obtained 15 days after the yellow fever booster vaccination. In DNA form, the CDR3 reads TGTGCCAGCAGCTACGGGGGGTTCACAGATACGCAGTATTTT. Amino acids: CASSYGGFTDTQYF.